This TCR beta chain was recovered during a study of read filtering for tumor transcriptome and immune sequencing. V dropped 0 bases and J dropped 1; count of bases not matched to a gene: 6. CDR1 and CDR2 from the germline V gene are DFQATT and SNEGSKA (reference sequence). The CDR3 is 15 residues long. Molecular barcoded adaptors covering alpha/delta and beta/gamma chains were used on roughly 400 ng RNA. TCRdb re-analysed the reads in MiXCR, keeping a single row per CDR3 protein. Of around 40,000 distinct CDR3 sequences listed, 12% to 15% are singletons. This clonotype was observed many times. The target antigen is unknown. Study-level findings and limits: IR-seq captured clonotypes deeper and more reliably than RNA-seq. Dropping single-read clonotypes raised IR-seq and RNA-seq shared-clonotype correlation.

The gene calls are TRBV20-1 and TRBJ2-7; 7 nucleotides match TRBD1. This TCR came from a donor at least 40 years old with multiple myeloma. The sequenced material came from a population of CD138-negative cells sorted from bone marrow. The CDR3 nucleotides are TGCAGTGCTAGAGATACGACAGGGATTTCCTACGAGCAGTACTTC. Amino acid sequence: CSARDTTGISYEQYF.